This T cell receptor (beta chain) was observed in a study of shared clonotypes between healthy human individuals. The J segment lost 7 bases and the V segment lost 0 bases, leaving 8 bases of the junction unmatched. From germline, CDR1 is MGHRA and CDR2 YSYEKL. This CDR3 contains 16 residues. Donors were healthy HIV-negative adults without recent acute infections or vaccinations. Study results and caveats: The small donor group covered limited genetic and exposure diversity. Larger estimated richness was generally seen in naive subsets than in memory subsets.

On this clone: What it binds is unknown.

Under the authors' procedure: ImmunoSEQ gave junction-only sequences without quality scores, so filtering differed. The protocol was immunoSEQ multiplex PCR, while the TCRdb copy is restricted to in-frame clones and leaves out a portion. Clonal size and the V and J genes are those of that table, whereas D and trimming came from the DNA. The sample lists millions of clones; roughly 95% were seen once. The chain recombines TRBV4-1 with TRBJ1-4; 7 nucleotides match TRBD1. Sequenced material: naive CD4+ T cells sorted from blood. The subset here: CD45RA+ positively selected. The TCR originated in a young man in good health. CDR3 loop: CASSQDRLPGGEKLFF. CDR3 nucleotides: TGCGCCAGCAGCCAAGATAGACTGCCAGGGGGTGAAAAACTGTTTTTT.